The present T cell receptor (beta chain) was sequenced within a study of response to subunit inactivated influenza vaccine. The study, taken as a whole, reports: That few new T cells are recruited by each seasonal influenza vaccination was the authors' suggestion.

TCRdb reprocessed the RT-PCR reads via MiXCR and lists one record per CDR3 protein. The table includes more than 150,000 distinct CDR3 sequences, approximately 12% detected once. Points on this clonotype: Its antigen is currently unknown.

Sequences were derived from CD8+ T cells sorted from PBMCs, sampled approximately 25 months after vaccination. The origin of this receptor is a man aged 45 to 75 who received an inactivated influenza vaccine.

CDR3 DNA sequence: TGTGCCAGCAGCCAAGAGGGCGGGAGGGCCGAGCAGTTCTTC. This sequence encodes CASSQEGGRAEQFF. The V gene is TRBV3-1, the J gene TRBJ2-1; 9 bases fit TRBD2. Germline V gene lookup returns CDR1 LGHDT and CDR2 YNNKEL (reference sequence). The trim removed 0 bases at V and 10 bases at J, leaving 4 bases unmatched. The CDR3 spans 14 residues.